This T cell receptor beta chain was found in a study of T cell responses to AZD1222 COVID-19 vaccine. The study, taken as a whole, reports: Reports say nearly half of spike-specific TCRs go after unmutated variant regions. It was only six AZD1222 recipients who were seropositive at baseline.

Only in-frame clones appear in the TCRdb table, and some are missing; sequencing was by immunoSEQ multiplex PCR. Here the sample spans around 150,000 clones, about 90% being singletons. This CDR3 region has 16 residues. Losses at the gene ends were 2 bases for V and 7 bases for J; bases not matched to a gene: 11. The germline gives CDR1 MNHEY, CDR2 SMNVEV (reference sequence). Notes on this clone: Antigen: not known.

Specimen: peripheral blood, collected 28 days after the second dose of the MenACWY control vaccine. This chain uses TRBV27 with TRBJ2-1; 7 nucleotides align to TRBD2. The receptor comes from an adult who received the MenACWY meningococcal vaccine as a control. CDR3 residues: CASSLMAGVRVNEQFF. DNA of the CDR3: TGTGCCAGCAGTTTAATGGCGGGAGTCCGCGTAAATGAGCAGTTCTTC.